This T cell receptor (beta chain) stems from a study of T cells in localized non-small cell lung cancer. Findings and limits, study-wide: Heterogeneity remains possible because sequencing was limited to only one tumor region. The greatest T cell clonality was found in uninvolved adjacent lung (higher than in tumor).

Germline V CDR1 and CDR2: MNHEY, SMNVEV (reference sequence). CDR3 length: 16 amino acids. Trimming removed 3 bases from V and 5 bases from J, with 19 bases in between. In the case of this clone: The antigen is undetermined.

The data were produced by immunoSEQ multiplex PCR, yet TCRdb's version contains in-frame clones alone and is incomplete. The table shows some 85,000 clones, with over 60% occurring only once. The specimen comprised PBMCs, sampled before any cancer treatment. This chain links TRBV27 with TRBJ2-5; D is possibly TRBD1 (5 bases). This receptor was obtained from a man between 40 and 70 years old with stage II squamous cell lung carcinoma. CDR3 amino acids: CASSFPSDSRNETQYF. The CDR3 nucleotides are TGTGCCAGCAGTTTTCCCTCAGACAGTAGAAATGAGACCCAGTACTTC.